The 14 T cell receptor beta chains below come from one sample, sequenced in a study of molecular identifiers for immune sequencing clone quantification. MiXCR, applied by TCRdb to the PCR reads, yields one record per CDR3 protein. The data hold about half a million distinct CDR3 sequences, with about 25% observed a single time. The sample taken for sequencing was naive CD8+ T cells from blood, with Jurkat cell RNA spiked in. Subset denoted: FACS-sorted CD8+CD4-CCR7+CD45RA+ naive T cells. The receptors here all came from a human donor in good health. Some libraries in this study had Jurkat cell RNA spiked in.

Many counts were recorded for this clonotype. CDR3 sequence: CSDRTSGSLKYNEQFF. CDR3 coding DNA: TGCAGCGACCGGACTAGCGGGTCCTTAAAGTACAATGAGCAGTTCTTC. This chain connects TRBV29-1 to TRBJ2-1; 11 bases are a match to TRBD2. CDR1 is SQVTM, CDR2 ANQGSEA, per germline. Losses at the gene ends were 7 bases for V and 4 bases for J; bases not matched to a gene: 12. The CDR3 has 16 amino acids.

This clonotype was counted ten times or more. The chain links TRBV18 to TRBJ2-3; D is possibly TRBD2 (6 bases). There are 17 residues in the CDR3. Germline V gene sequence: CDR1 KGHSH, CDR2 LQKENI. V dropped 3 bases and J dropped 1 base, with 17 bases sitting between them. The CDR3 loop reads CASSPSGRTRGTDTQYF. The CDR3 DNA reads TGTGCCAGCTCACCGTCAGGGAGGACGAGAGGCACAGATACGCAGTATTTT.

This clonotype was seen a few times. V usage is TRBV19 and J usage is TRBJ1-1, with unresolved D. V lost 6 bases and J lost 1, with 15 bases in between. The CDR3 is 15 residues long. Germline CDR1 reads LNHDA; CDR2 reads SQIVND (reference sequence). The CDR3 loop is CASSINSARNTEAFF. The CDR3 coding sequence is TGTGCCAGTAGCATAAACAGCGCAAGGAACACTGAAGCTTTCTTT.

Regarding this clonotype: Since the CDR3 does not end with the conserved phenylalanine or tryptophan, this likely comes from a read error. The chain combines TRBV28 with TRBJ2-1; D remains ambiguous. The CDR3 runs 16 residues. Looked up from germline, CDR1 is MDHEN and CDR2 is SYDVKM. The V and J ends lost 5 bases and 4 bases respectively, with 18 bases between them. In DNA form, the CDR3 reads TGTGCCAGCAGTGACCTCGCCGGCTCCCTTTACAATGAGCAGTTCAGC. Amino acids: CASSDLAGSLYNEQFS.

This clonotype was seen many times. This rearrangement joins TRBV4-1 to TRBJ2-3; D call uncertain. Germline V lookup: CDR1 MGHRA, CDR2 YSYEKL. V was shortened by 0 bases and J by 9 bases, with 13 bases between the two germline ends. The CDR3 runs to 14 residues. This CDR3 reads CASSQDLSGSTQYF. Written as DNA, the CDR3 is TGCGCCAGCAGCCAAGATTTGTCCGGTTCCACGCAGTATTTT.

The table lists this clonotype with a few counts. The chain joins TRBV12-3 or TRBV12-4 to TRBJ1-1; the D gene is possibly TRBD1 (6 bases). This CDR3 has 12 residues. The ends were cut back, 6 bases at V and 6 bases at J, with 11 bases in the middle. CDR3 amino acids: CASSTGQSEAFF. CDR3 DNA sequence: TGTGCCAGCAGCACTGGACAGTCTGAAGCTTTCTTT.

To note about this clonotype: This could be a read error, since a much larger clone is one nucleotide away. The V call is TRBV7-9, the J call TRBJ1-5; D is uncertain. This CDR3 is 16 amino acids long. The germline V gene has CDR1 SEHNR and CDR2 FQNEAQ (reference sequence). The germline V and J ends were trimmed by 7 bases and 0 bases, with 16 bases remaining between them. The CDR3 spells CASNPRTGASNQPQHF. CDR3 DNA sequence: TGTGCCAGCAACCCAAGAACCGGTGCTAGCAATCAGCCCCAGCATTTT. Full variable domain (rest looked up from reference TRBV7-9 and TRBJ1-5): DTGVSQNPRHKITKRGQNVTFRCDPISEHNRLYWYRQTLGQGPEFLTYFQNEAQLEKSRLLSDRFSAERPKGSFSTLEIQRTEQGDSAMYLCASNPRTGASNQPQHFGDGTRLSIL.

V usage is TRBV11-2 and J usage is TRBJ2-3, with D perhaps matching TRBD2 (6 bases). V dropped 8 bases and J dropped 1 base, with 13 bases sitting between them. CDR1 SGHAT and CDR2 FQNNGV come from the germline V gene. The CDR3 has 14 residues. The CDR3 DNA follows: TGTGCCAGCTCGTGGGGGGTCGGCACAGATACGCAGTATTTT. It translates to CASSWGVGTDTQYF.

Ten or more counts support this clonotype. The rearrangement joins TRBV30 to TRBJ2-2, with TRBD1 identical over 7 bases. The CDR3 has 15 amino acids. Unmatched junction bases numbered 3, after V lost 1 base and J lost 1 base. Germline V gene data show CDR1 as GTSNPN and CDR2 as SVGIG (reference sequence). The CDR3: CAWSDDRVNTGELFF. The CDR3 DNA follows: TGTGCCTGGAGTGATGACAGGGTGAACACCGGGGAGCTGTTTTTT.

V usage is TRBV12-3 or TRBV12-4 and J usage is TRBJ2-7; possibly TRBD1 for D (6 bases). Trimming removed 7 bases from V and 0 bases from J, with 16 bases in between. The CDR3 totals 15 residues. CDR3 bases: TGTGCCAGCACCATTAGGGGGTATAGCTCCTACGAGCAGTACTTC. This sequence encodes CASTIRGYSSYEQYF.

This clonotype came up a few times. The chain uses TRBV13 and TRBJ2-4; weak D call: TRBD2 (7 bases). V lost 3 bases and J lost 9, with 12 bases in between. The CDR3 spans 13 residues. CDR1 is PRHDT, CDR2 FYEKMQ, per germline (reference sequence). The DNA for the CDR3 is TGTGCCAGCAGCTTGGGGGGGCGAAGCATTCAGTACTTC. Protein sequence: CASSLGGRSIQYF. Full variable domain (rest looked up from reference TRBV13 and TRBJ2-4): AAGVIQSPRHLIKEKRETATLKCYPIPRHDTVYWYQQGPGQDPQFLISFYEKMQSDKGSIPDRFSAQQFSDYHSELNMSSLELGDSALYFCASSLGGRSIQYFGAGTRLSVL.

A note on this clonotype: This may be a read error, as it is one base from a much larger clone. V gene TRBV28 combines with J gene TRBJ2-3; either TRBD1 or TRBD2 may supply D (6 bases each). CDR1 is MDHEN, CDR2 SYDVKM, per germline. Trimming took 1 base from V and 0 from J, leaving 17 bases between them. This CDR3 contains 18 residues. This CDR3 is CASSLLPGALTSTDTQYF. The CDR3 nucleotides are TGTGCCAGCAGTTTATTGCCGGGGGCCTTGACAAGCACAGATACGCAGTATTTT.

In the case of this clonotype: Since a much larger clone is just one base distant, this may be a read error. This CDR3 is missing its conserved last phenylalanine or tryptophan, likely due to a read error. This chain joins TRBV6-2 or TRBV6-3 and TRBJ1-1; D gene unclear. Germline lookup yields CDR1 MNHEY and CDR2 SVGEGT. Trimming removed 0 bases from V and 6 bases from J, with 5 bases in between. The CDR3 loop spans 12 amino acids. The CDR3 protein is CASSYSGAEAFI. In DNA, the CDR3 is TGTGCCAGCAGTTACTCAGGCGCTGAAGCTTTCATT.

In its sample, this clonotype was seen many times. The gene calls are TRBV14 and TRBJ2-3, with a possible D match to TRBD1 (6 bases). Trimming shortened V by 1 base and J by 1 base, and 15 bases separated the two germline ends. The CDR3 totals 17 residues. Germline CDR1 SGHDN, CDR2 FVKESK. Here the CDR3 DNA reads TGTGCCAGCAGCCAAGGGAACAGGGCGACCCGCACAGATACGCAGTATTTT. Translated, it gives CASSQGNRATRTDTQYF. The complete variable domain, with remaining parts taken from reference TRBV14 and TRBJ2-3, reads EAGVTQFPSHSVIEKGQTVTLRCDPISGHDNLYWYRRVMGKEIKFLLHFVKESKQDESGMPNNRFLAERTGGTYSTLKVQPAELEDSGVYFCASSQGNRATRTDTQYFGPGTRLTVL.